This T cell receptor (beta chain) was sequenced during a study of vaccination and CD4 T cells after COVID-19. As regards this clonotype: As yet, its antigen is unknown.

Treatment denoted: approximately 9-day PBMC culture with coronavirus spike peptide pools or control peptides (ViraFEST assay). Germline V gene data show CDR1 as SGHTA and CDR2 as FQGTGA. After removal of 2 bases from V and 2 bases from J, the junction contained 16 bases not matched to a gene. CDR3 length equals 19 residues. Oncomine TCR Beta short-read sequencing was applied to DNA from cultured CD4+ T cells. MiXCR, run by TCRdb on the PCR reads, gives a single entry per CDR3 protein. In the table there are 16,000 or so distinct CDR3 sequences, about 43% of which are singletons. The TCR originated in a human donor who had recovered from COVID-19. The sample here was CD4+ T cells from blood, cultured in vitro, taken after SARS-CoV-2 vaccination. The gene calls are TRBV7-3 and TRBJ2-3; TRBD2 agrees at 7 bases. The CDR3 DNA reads TGTGCCAGCAGCTTACGCGGCGGGAGTAGGAGAGGACACACAGATACGCAGTATTTT. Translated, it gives CASSLRGGSRRGHTDTQYF.